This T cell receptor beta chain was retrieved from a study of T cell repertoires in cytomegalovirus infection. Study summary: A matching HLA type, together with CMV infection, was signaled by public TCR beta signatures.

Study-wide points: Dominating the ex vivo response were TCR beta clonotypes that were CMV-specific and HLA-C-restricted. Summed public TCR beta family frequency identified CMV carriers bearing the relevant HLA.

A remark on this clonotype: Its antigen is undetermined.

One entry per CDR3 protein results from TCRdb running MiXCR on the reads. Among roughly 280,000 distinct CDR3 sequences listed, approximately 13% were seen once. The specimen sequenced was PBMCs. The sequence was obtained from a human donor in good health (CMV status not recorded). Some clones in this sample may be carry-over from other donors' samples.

DNA for the CDR3: TGCAGTGCCCCATCCGTACAAGAGACCCAGTACTTC. As protein: CSAPSVQETQYF. The gene calls are TRBV20-1 and TRBJ2-5, with D uncertain. The CDR3 runs to 12 residues. Germline CDR1 DFQATT, CDR2 SNEGSKA (reference sequence). The V gene lost 6 bases and the J gene lost 2 bases, with 10 bases spanning the gap.